The clone carrying this T cell receptor beta chain was observed a single time. This entry comes from a study of blood T cell repertoires in COVID-19. Whole-study context: Sources were T cells, B-cell-depleted T cells, or PBMCs; the material itself was cDNA or gDNA.

The CDR3 totals 13 residues. V was cut by 6 bases and J by 6 bases, with 12 bases left in between. The method was immunoSEQ multiplex PCR; TCRdb's version includes in-frame clones alone and lacks a portion of them. The repertoire holds 90,000 to 120,000 clones, with about four fifths as singletons. The source material was peripheral blood. The source of this sequence is a human donor in a cohort sampled during active COVID-19. The chain has TRBV12-3 or TRBV12-4 and TRBJ1-5; no reliable D call. CDR3 coding DNA: TGTGCCAGCAGCTCCTCGGGGAGTCAGCCCCAGCATTTT. Residues: CASSSSGSQPQHF.